The TCR beta chain described here comes from a study of cytomegalovirus exposure and HLA in healthy donors. Overall study: Of 398 genotyped donors, 65% to 85% clustered with self-reported Caucasian donors.

The sample holds a few counts of this clone. This same CDR3 is encoded by further DNA sequences in the sample. In the PCR, 60 Vbeta and 13 Jbeta primers were used. The repertoire was sequenced with immunoSEQ multiplex PCR; TCRdb's copy has only in-frame clones and lacks some. The sample has 110,000 or so clones, 74% seen once. Germline CDR1 and CDR2: KGHSH and LQKENI. There are 21 residues in the CDR3. Trimming removed 8 bases from V and 5 bases from J, with 36 bases in between. The receptor was isolated from a woman in her 50s in good health and CMV-seropositive. The sample was PBMCs. The chain couples TRBV18 to TRBJ1-4; D remains ambiguous. CDR3 sequence: CASLRRVVPLRGIQVNEKLFF. In DNA, the CDR3 is TGTGCCAGCCTCCGGCGTGTAGTCCCCCTCAGAGGAATACAAGTCAATGAAAAACTGTTTTTT.